Sequencing of this TCR beta chain was carried out in a study of beta chain features in type 1 diabetes. Regarding the study as a whole: Type 1 diabetes patients had TCRB CDR3s that were shorter (moderately but significantly so) in all four CD4+ subsets. Type 1 diabetes patients had fewer VDJ junction insertions and more deletions.

The authors reverse transcribed all of the isolated RNA, so sequencing captured expressed TCRB transcripts. The table came from immunoSEQ multiplex PCR; TCRdb's copy has only in-frame clones and leaves some out. The repertoire includes approximately 44,000 clones, roughly 70% of them detected once, and less than 2.5% sits in the top ten. Note on this clone: The antigen remains undetermined.

There are 16 residues in the CDR3. Germline V CDR1 and CDR2: MNHEY, SMNVEV (reference sequence). With V trimmed by 6 bases and J by 4 bases, 13 bases remained unmatched. Sequencing used Tregs from blood. The genes are TRBV27 and TRBJ1-2; TRBD1 matches at 8 bases. The source is a young woman with type 1 diabetes. The CDR3 here is CASSRSKTGVGYGYTF. In nucleotides, the CDR3 is TGTGCCAGCAGCCGATCTAAGACAGGGGTGGGCTATGGCTACACCTTC.